This is a list of T cell receptor beta chains from one sample in a study of blood T cell repertoires in COVID-19. Generated by immunoSEQ multiplex PCR, the TCRdb table keeps only in-frame clones and is missing some. The sample lists approximately 250,000 clones, around nine tenths occurring once. Sequenced: peripheral blood. Receptors originate from a man in his forties with active or convalescent COVID-19. Each CDR3 is given with its conserved first and last residue. The order of the fields is V gene, clone size, J gene, D gene, CDR3 DNA, CDR3 protein. A D gene is named only where the DNA matches it firmly. Some rows mark clone size as missing; the rest say once, few, many or name a class of expanded clone.

>TRBV11-2|once|TRBJ2-5|TRBD2
TGTGCCAGCAGCTTAGGCGGGGGGGAGACCCAGTACTTC
CASSLGGGETQYF
>TRBV7-9|once|TRBJ1-3|NA
TGTGCCAGCAGCTTATTAGGACAGAGCTCTGGAAACACCATATATTTT
CASSLLGQSSGNTIYF
>TRBV6-5|NA|TRBJ1-3|NA
TGTGCCAGCAGGAGTAGTAACTCTGGAAACACCATATATTTT
CASRSSNSGNTIYF
>TRBV5-1|NA|TRBJ2-3|TRBD1
TGCGCCAGCCGGGCCGGGACAGTTATCACAGATACGCAGTATTTT
CASRAGTVITDTQYF
>TRBV6-5|NA|TRBJ1-6|NA
TGTGCCAGCAGTCCTGGACCCTCAGGGCCCCTCCACTTT
CASSPGPSGPLHF
>TRBV10-3|NA|TRBJ2-7|NA
TGTGCCATCAGTGAGTCTAGCGATACCTACGAGCAGTACTTC
CAISESSDTYEQYF
>TRBV24-1|NA|TRBJ1-5|TRBD1
TGTGCCACCTCGGGACAGTTGGATCAGCCCCAGCATTTT
CATSGQLDQPQHF
>TRBV10-3|NA|TRBJ2-7|NA
TGTGCCATCAGTGAGGGTTCAGGCTACGAGCAGTACTTC
CAISEGSGYEQYF
>TRBV30|NA|TRBJ1-6|TRBD1
TGTGCCTGGAGTCACAGGGGATCGAGGGTGTCGGGTTCACCCCTCCACTTT
CAWSHRGSRVSGSPLHF
>TRBV7-3|NA|TRBJ2-2|NA
TGTGCCAGCAGCTTGACTAGTCCCGGGGAGCTGTTTTTT
CASSLTSPGELFF
>TRBV6-2/TRBV6-3|NA|TRBJ2-7|TRBD1
TGTGCCAGCAGTTCAGGGGGTAGGGACAGACGAACCTACGAGCAGTACTTC
CASSSGGRDRRTYEQYF
>TRBV18|NA|TRBJ1-2|NA
TGTGCCAGCTCACGGGGGCCGGGTAACTATGGCTACACCTTC
CASSRGPGNYGYTF
>TRBV7-9|NA|TRBJ1-5|NA
TGTGCCAGCGGACTGGGGGGAGGCAATCAGCCCCAGCATTTT
CASGLGGGNQPQHF
>TRBV6-1|once|TRBJ2-1|TRBD1
TGTGCCAGCAGTGAAGTCGGGACAGTGTCATACAATGAGCAGTTCTTC
CASSEVGTVSYNEQFF
>TRBV10-2|NA|TRBJ2-1|TRBD2
TGCGCCAGCAGTGTACTTTCGAGCGGGAGGCCCTGGGAGCAGTTCTTC
CASSVLSSGRPWEQFF
>TRBV27|few|TRBJ1-6|NA
TGTGCCAGCACCCCCTCCGACAGTTATAATTCACCCCTCCACTTT
CASTPSDSYNSPLHF
>TRBV19|NA|TRBJ2-1|NA
TGTGCCAGTAGGAAGGGGGGGCGCTATGAGCAGTTCTTC
CASRKGGRYEQFF
>TRBV30|few|TRBJ2-1|TRBD1
TGTGCCTGGAGTCCGACAGGAGACAGGGATTTCTTC
CAWSPTGDRDFF
>TRBV7-9|NA|TRBJ1-2|NA
TGTGCCAGCAGCTTAGCTGAGGGAGGTCTCTATGGCTACACCTTC
CASSLAEGGLYGYTF
>TRBV9|NA|TRBJ1-5|TRBD1
TGTGCCAGCAGCGAGGGACAGAGCAATCAGCCCCAGCATTTT
CASSEGQSNQPQHF
>TRBV11-3|NA|TRBJ2-7|TRBD1
TGTGCCAGCAGCTTTCGGGACAGGGGCTACGAGCAGTACTTC
CASSFRDRGYEQYF
>TRBV2|NA|TRBJ1-1|TRBD1
TGTGCCAGCAGGGACAGGGGGGAACCCACTGAAGCTTTCTTT
CASRDRGEPTEAFF
>TRBV19|NA|TRBJ1-5|TRBD1
TGTGCCAGTAGTATCCTGCAGGGGGTTGGCCAGCCCCAGCATTTT
CASSILQGVGQPQHF
>TRBV30|NA|TRBJ2-7|TRBD1
TGTGCCTGGAGATTTAAGGGGACAGGGAAATACGAGCAGTACTTC
CAWRFKGTGKYEQYF
>TRBV11-2|once|TRBJ1-5|NA
TGTGCCAGCAGCTTAGTAGTTGTTTTAGCCAAGGTAACGAATCAGCCCCAGCATTTT
CASSLVVVLAKVTNQPQHF
>TRBV5-1|NA|TRBJ1-2|NA
TGCGCCAGCAGCGCCTCGGACGGGGTCCCGGGGGGCTACACCTTC
CASSASDGVPGGYTF
>TRBV29-1|NA|TRBJ2-1|NA
TGCAGCGTCCGACTTAGCCCCTACAATGAGCAGTTCTTC
CSVRLSPYNEQFF
>TRBV28|NA|TRBJ2-3|NA
TGTGCCAGCAGTTTACCGCCAGCGCGAACGCAGTATTTT
CASSLPPARTQYF
>TRBV10-2|NA|TRBJ1-5|NA
TGCGCCAGCAGTGAGGTGGGGGGACATCAGCCCCAGCATTTT
CASSEVGGHQPQHF
>TRBV4-1|NA|TRBJ1-5|NA
TGCGCCAGCAGCCAAGATGGGGAGGGTTCACGGCCCCAGCATTTT
CASSQDGEGSRPQHF
>TRBV6-5|NA|TRBJ1-2|NA
TGTGCCAGCAGTCCTTCAGGGGCAGGTGGCTACACCTTC
CASSPSGAGGYTF
>TRBV5-1|NA|TRBJ2-1|TRBD2
TGCGCCAGCGGGGGACTAGATGGGAGTGAGCAGTTCTTC
CASGGLDGSEQFF
>TRBV5-1|NA|TRBJ2-1|NA
TGCGCCAGCAGCTTGGAACTGACAGCCTACAATGAGCAGTTCTTC
CASSLELTAYNEQFF
>TRBV14|NA|TRBJ1-1|NA
TGTGCCAGCAGCAAACAAGGATCAGGGGCGAGAACTGAAGCTTTCTTT
CASSKQGSGARTEAFF
>TRBV7-6|NA|TRBJ2-7|NA
TGTGCCAGCAGCTTAGATGCCGGGACCCTCGGAGGGTCCTACGAGCAGTACTTC
CASSLDAGTLGGSYEQYF
>TRBV30|NA|TRBJ1-6|NA
TGTGCCTGGAGTCTCGAGGGCGGGTCACCCCTCCACTTT
CAWSLEGGSPLHF
>TRBV11-1|once|TRBJ2-2|TRBD1
TGTGCCAGCAGCTTAGCGACAGGGGGCCGTACCGGGGAGCTGTTTTTT
CASSLATGGRTGELFF
>TRBV7-3|NA|TRBJ2-7|TRBD1
TGTGCCAGCAGCCTAGGACAGGATGTTCAGCAGTACTTC
CASSLGQDVQQYF
>TRBV7-3|once|TRBJ2-5|NA
TGTGCCAGCAGCTTAATCCACCGGGAGACCCAGTACTTC
CASSLIHRETQYF
>TRBV7-6|NA|TRBJ2-5|NA
TGTGCCAGCAGCCCCGGGGGAAGGATGGGGGTCAGGGAGACCCAGTACTTC
CASSPGGRMGVRETQYF
>TRBV11-3|NA|TRBJ2-2|NA
TGTGCCAGCAGCTACCCGGGGTGGGAGCTGTTTTTT
CASSYPGWELFF
>TRBV3-1/TRBV3-2|NA|TRBJ2-7|TRBD2
TGTGCCAGCAGCCGACCTCCCCAGCTACGGCGGGGGGGCCGCGTCTCCTACGAGCAGTACTTC
CASSRPPQLRRGGRVSYEQYF
>TRBV7-9|NA|TRBJ2-3|NA
TGTGCCAGCAGCCCCAGAACCGCAGATACGCAGTATTTT
CASSPRTADTQYF
>TRBV11-3|NA|TRBJ2-1|NA
TGTGCCAGCAGCTTAGTGGCGGGAACCAATGAGCAGTTCTTC
CASSLVAGTNEQFF
>TRBV5-1|NA|TRBJ1-1|NA
TGCGCCAGCAGCCCGGCCGGGGGGTTGAACACTGAAGCTTTCTTT
CASSPAGGLNTEAFF
>TRBV13|NA|TRBJ1-1|TRBD1
TGTGCCAGCAGCTTAGGGCGACAGGGTTCGATGAACACTGAAGCTTTCTTT
CASSLGRQGSMNTEAFF
>TRBV7-9|NA|TRBJ1-2|TRBD1
TGTGCCAGCAGCTCCGCCGGGACAGGGTCCCCCTCGGATGGCTACACCTTC
CASSSAGTGSPSDGYTF
>TRBV19|NA|TRBJ2-2|NA
TGTGCCAGTAGTGTGGGGGCGGGCACCGGGGAGCTGTTTTTT
CASSVGAGTGELFF
>TRBV5-6|once|TRBJ2-5|NA
TGTGCCAGCAGCTTCGGGGGGCGCGGAGAGACCCAGTACTTC
CASSFGGRGETQYF
>TRBV2|NA|TRBJ2-7|NA
TGTGCCAGCAGTCCAACCTACGAGCAGTACTTC
CASSPTYEQYF
>TRBV19|NA|TRBJ1-2|NA
TGTGCCAGTAGTATATCGAGGGAAGGGAGTGGCTACACCTTC
CASSISREGSGYTF
>TRBV5-5|NA|TRBJ2-7|TRBD1
TGTGCCAGCAGCGACCCGGGACAGGACTACGAGCAGTACTTC
CASSDPGQDYEQYF
>TRBV11-2|NA|TRBJ2-1|TRBD1
TGTGCCAGCAGAGGACAGGGGGCGCAAACTGAGCAGTTCTTC
CASRGQGAQTEQFF
>TRBV21-1|NA|TRBJ2-7|NA
TGTGCCAGCCCCCCCAGGGCTAGCGGGTTTCCCAACGAGCAGTACTTC
CASPPRASGFPNEQYF
>TRBV12-3/TRBV12-4|few|TRBJ2-2|NA
TGTGCCAGCAGCTACACCGGGGAGCTGTTTTTT
CASSYTGELFF
>TRBV28|NA|TRBJ1-1|NA
TGTGCCAGCAGTTTAAGGGACATGGTTGGAGGCACTGAAGCTTTCTTT
CASSLRDMVGGTEAFF
>TRBV3-1/TRBV3-2|once|TRBJ2-7|NA
TGTGCCAGCAGCCCTTACGGGACTCCCCTCGAGCAGTACTTC
CASSPYGTPLEQYF
>TRBV7-9|NA|TRBJ2-5|NA
TGTGCCAGCAGCTTGGGGGGATTAGGAGAGACCCAGTACTTC
CASSLGGLGETQYF
>TRBV30|NA|TRBJ2-3|NA
TGTGCCGGGAGAGCGGAGGGCCGGTTACAGACAGATACGCAGTATTTT
CAGRAEGRLQTDTQYF
>TRBV12-5|NA|TRBJ2-1|TRBD2
TGTGCTAGTGGTTTTTGGCCTAGCGGTGGGGGTGAGCAGTTCTTC
CASGFWPSGGGEQFF